This TCR beta chain is drawn from a study of shared clonotypes between healthy human individuals. Using immunoSEQ multiplex PCR, the repertoire was profiled, and TCRdb retains in-frame clones only, with some absent. The table lists hundreds of thousands of clones, 70% to 80% of them singletons. There are 15 residues in the CDR3. CDR1 and CDR2 (germline): SEHNR, FQNEAQ (reference sequence). V was cut by 3 bases and J by 5 bases, with 14 bases left in between. The origin of this receptor is a woman in her forties in good health. Some clones in this sample may be carry-over from other donors' samples. The sample consisted of PBMCs. The gene calls are TRBV7-9 and TRBJ2-1; D gene uncertain. The CDR3, as DNA: TGTGCCAGCAGCTTGGGCCGTGGCAAACACAATGAGCAGTTCTTC. Its translation: CASSLGRGKHNEQFF.